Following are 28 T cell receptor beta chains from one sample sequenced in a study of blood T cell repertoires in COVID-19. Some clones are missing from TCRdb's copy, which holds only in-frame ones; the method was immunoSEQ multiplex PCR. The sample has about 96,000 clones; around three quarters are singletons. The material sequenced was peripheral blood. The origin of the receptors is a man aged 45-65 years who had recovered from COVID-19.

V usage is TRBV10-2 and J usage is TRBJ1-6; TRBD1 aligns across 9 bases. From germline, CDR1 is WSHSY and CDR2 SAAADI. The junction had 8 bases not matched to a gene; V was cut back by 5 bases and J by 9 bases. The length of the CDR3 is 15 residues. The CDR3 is CASSQSRDRASPLHF. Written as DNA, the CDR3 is TGCGCCAGCAGTCAGAGCCGGGACAGGGCTTCACCCCTCCACTTT.

The DNA of the CDR3 is TGTGCCAGCTCACAGGGACAGGGGGCCAACTATGGCTACACCTTC. It translates to CASSQGQGANYGYTF. The V and J genes are TRBV18 and TRBJ1-2, with 12 nucleotides matching TRBD1. The V gene end was trimmed by 4 bases and the J gene end by 2 bases; junction bases not matched to a gene: 2. The CDR3 covers 15 residues. The germline gives CDR1 KGHSH, CDR2 LQKENI.

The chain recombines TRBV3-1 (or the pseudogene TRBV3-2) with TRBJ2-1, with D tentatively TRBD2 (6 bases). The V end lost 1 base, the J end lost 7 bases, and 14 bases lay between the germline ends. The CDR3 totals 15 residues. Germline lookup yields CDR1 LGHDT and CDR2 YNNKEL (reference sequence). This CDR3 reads CASSQVIGGVNEQFF. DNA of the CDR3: TGTGCCAGCAGCCAAGTCATCGGGGGAGTGAATGAGCAGTTCTTC.

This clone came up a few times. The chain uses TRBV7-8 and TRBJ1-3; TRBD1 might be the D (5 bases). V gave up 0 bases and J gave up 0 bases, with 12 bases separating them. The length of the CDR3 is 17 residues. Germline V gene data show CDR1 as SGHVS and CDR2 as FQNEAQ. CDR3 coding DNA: TGTGCCAGCAGCTTAGCGCCAGGACACCTCTCTGGAAACACCATATATTTT. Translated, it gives CASSLAPGHLSGNTIYF.

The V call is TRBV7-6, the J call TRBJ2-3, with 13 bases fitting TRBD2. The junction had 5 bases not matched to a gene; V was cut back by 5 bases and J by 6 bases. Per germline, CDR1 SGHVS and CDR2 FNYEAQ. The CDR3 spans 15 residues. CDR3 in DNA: TGTGCCAGCAGCGCCGGGACTAGCGGGACGGATACGCAGTATTTT. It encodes CASSAGTSGTDTQYF.

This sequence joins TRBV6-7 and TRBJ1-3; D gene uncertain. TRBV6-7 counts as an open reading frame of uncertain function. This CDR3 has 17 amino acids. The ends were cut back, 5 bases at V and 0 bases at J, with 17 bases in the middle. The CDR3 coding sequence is TGTGCCAGCAGTGCCTCCGTCGTGTGCAGCTCTGGAAACACCATATATTTT. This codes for CASSASVVCSSGNTIYF.

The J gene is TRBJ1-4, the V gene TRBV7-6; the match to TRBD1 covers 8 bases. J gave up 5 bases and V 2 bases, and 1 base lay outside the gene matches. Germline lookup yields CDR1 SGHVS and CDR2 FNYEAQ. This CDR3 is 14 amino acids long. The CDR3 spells CASSLTGGNEKLFF. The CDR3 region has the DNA TGTGCCAGCAGCTTAACAGGGGGGAATGAAAAACTGTTTTTT.

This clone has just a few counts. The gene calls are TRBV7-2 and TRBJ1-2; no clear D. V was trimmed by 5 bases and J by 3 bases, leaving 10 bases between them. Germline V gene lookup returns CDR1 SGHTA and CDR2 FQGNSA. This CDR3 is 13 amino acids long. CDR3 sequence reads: CASSDRTDYGYTF. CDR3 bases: TGTGCCAGCAGCGATCGAACAGACTATGGCTACACCTTC.

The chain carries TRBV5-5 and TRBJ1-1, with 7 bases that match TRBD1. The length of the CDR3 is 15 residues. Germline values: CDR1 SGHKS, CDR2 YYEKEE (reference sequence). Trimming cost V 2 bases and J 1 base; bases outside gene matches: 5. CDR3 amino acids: CASSFSGQQNTEAFF. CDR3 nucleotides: TGTGCCAGCAGCTTTTCGGGACAGCAGAACACTGAAGCTTTCTTT.

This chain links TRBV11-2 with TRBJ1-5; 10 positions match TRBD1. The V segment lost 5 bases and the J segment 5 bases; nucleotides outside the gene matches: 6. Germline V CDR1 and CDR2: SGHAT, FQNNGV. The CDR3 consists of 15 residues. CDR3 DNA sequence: TGTGCCAGCAGCCGGACAGGGGGTTTAGATCAGCCCCAGCATTTT. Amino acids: CASSRTGGLDQPQHF. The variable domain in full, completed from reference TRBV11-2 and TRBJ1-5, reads EAGVAQSPRYKIIEKRQSVAFWCNPISGHATLYWYQQILGQGPKLLIQFQNNGVVDDSQLPKDRFSAERLKGVDSTLKIQPAKLEDSAVYLCASSRTGGLDQPQHFGDGTRLSIL.

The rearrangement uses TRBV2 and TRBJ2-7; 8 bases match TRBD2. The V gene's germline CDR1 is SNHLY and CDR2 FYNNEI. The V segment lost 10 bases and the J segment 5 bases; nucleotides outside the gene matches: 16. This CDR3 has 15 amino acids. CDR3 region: CAITVPGGNRDEQYF. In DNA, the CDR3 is TGTGCCATCACCGTCCCGGGGGGGAATAGGGACGAGCAGTACTTC. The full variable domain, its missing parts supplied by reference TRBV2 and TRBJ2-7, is EPEVTQTPSHQVTQMGQEVILRCVPISNHLYFYWYRQILGQKVEFLVSFYNNEISEKSEIFDDQFSVERPDGSNFTLKIRSTKLEDSAMYFCAITVPGGNRDEQYFGPGTRLTVT.

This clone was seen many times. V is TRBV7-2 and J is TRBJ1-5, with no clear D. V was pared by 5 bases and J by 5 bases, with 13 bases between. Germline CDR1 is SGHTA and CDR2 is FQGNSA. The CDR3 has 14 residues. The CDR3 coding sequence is TGTGCCAGCAGCCTACCAGGAGGTTATCAGCCCCAGCATTTT. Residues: CASSLPGGYQPQHF.

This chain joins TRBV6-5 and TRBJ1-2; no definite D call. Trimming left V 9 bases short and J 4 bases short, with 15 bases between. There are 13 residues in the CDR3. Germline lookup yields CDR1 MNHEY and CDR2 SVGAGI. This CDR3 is CASRFQASYGYTF. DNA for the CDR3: TGTGCCAGTCGCTTTCAAGCGTCCTATGGCTACACCTTC.

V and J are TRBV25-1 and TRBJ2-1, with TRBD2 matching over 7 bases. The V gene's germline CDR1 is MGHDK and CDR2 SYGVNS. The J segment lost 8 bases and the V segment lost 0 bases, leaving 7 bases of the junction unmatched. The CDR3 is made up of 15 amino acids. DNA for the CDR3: TGTGCCAGCAGTGAATATAGAGGGAGGGTCGATGAGCAGTTCTTC. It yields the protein CASSEYRGRVDEQFF.

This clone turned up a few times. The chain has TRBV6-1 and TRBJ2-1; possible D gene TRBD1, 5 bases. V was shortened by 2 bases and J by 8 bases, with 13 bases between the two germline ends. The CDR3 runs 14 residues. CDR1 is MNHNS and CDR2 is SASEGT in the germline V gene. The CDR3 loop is CASSEIQWGHEQFF. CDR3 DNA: TGTGCCAGCAGTGAAATACAATGGGGCCATGAGCAGTTCTTC.

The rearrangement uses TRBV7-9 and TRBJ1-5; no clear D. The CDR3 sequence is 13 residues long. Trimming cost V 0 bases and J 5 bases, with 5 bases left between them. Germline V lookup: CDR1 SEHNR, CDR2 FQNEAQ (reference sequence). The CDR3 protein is CASSLASHQPQHF. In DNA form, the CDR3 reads TGTGCCAGCAGCTTAGCTTCTCATCAGCCCCAGCATTTT.

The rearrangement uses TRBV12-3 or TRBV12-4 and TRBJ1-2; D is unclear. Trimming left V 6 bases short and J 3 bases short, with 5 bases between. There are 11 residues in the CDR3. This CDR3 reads CASSVYYGYTF. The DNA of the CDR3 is TGTGCCAGCAGCGTCTACTATGGCTACACCTTC.

The CDR3 spells CASSTGIRNEKLFF. Written as DNA, the CDR3 is TGTGCCAGCAGTACAGGGATCCGTAATGAAAAACTGTTTTTT. This chain uses TRBV2 with TRBJ1-4; maybe TRBD1 (6 bases). The CDR3 spans 14 residues. Trimming cost V 5 bases and J 4 bases, with 11 bases left between them. The V gene's germline CDR1 is SNHLY and CDR2 FYNNEI.

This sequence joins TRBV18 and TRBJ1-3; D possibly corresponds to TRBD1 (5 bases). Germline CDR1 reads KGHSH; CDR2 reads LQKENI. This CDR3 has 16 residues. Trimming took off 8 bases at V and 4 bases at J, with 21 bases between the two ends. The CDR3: CASNTGGLGAGNTIYF. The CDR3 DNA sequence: TGTGCCAGCAACACCGGCGGTCTAGGGGCAGGAAACACCATATATTTT.

The CDR3 sequence is CASSPGQGETQYF. The CDR3, as DNA: TGTGCCAGCAGCCCTGGACAGGGGGAGACCCAGTACTTC. The chain joins TRBV7-2 to TRBJ2-5; the match to TRBD1 covers 9 bases. CDR3 length: 13 amino acids. V lost 5 bases and J lost 5; bases outside the gene matches: 3. In germline, CDR1 is SGHTA, CDR2 FQGNSA.

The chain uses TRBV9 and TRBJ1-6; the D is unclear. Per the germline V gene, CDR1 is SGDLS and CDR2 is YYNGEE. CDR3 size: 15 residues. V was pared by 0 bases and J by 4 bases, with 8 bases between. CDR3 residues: CASSVDSGYNSPLHF. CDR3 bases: TGTGCCAGCAGCGTAGACTCGGGTTATAATTCACCCCTCCACTTT.

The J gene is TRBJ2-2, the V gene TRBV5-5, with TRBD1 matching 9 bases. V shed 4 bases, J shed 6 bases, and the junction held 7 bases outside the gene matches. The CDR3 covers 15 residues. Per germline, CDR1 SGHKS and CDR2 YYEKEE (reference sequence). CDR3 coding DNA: TGTGCCAGCAGCCCGGGACAGGGATGGGCCGGGGAGCTGTTTTTT. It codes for CASSPGQGWAGELFF.

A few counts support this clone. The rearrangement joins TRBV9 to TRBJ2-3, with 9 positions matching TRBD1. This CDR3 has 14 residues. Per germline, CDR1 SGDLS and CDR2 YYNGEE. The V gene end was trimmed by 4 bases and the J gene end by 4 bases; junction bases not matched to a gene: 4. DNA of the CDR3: TGTGCCAGCAGCCCTGGACAGGGGTCAGATACGCAGTATTTT. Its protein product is CASSPGQGSDTQYF.

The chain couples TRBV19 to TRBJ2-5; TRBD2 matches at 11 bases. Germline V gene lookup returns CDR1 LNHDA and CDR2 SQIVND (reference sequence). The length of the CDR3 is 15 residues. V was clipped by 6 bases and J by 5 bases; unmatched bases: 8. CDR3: CASSNSGGAGETQYF. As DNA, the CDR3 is TGTGCCAGTAGCAATAGCGGGGGGGCAGGGGAGACCCAGTACTTC.

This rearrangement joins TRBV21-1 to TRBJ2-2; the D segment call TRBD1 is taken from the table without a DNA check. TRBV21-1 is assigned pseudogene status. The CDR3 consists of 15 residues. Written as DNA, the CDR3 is TGTGCCAGCAGCAAAGGAGGACACTCCACCGGGGAGCTGTTTTTT. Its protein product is CASSKGGHSTGELFF.

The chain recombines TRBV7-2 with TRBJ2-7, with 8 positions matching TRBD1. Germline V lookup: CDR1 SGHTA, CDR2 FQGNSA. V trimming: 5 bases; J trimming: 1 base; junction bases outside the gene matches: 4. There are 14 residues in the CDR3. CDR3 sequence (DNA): TGTGCCAGCAGCAAAGACAGGGGTTCCTACGAGCAGTACTTC. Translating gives CASSKDRGSYEQYF.

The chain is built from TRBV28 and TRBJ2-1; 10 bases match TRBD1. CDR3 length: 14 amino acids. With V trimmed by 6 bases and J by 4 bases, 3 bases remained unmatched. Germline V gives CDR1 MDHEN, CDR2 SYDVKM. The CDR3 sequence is CASSGTGVYNEQFF. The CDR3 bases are TGTGCCAGCAGCGGGACAGGGGTATACAATGAGCAGTTCTTC.

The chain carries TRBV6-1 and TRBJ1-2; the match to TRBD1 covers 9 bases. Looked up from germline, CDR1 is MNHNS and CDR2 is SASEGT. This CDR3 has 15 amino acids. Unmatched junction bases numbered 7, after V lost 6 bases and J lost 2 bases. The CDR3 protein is CASRKPGQGNYGYTF. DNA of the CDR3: TGTGCCAGCAGAAAACCGGGACAGGGAAACTATGGCTACACCTTC.